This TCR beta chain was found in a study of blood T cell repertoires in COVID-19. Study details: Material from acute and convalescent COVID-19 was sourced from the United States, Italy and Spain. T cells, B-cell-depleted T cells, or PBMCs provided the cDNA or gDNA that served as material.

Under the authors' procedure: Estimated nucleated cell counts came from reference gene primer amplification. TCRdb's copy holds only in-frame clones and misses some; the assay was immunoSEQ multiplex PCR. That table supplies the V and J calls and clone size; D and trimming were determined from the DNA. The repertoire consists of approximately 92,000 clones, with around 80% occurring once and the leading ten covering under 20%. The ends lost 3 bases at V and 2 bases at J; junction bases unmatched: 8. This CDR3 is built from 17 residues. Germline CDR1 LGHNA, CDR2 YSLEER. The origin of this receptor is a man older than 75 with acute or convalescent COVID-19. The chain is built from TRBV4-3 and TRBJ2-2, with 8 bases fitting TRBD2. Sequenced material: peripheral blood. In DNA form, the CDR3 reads TGCGCCAGCAGCCAGGGCGGGGTAGCGGGAAACACCGGGGAGCTGTTTTTT. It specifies CASSQGGVAGNTGELFF.